This paragraph reports one TCR beta chain. Germline loops: CDR1 SGHDT, CDR2 YYEEEE. CDR3 length equals 14 residues. Trimming took 5 bases from V and 4 from J; bases not matched to a gene: 9. Time point noted: peripheral blood 6 weeks after treatment start. This specimen comes from a study of PD-L1 blockade in urothelial cancer. Sequenced by immunoSEQ multiplex PCR; TCRdb stores in-frame clones only, minus some. The sample carries 95,000 to 130,000 clones, 80% to 90% recorded once. The genes are TRBV5-6 and TRBJ2-7; 7 bases line up with TRBD1. This receptor was taken from a man aged 60 to 75 with urothelial cancer. The sample was PBMCs, taken around atezolizumab (anti-PD-L1) treatment. The CDR3 spells CASRSTGLQYEQYF. DNA for the CDR3: TGTGCCAGCAGATCGACAGGGCTACAGTACGAGCAGTACTTC. Full variable domain (outside the CDR3, taken from reference TRBV5-6 and TRBJ2-7): DAGVTQSPTHLIKTRGQQVTLRCSPKSGHDTVSWYQQALGQGPQFIFQYYEEEERQRGNFPDRFSGHQFPNYSSELNVNALLLGDSALYLCASRSTGLQYEQYFGPGTRLTVT.